Listed below are T cell receptor beta chains from one sample, sequenced in a study of OX40 agonist ivuxolimab in advanced cancers. Clones were sequenced by immunoSEQ multiplex PCR, and TCRdb holds only the in-frame ones, with some missing. In the table there are tens of thousands of clones, around nine tenths of which are singletons. The source material was CD4+ or CD8+ T cells sorted from blood, sampled in a trial of the OX40 agonist ivuxolimab. These TCRs come from an adult with an advanced solid tumor such as melanoma, head and neck, liver or kidney cancer. Each CDR3 is given with its conserved first and last residue. Fields, in order: D gene, clone size, V gene, J gene, CDR3 DNA, CDR3 protein. A D gene is named only where the DNA matches it firmly. Size values are once, few and many counts, or a class for expanded clones, and some rows have none.

>TRBD2|-|TRBV9|TRBJ2-1
TGTGCCAGCAGCGTCGGGCTAGCGGTATACAATGAGCAGTTCTTC
CASSVGLAVYNEQFF
>-|-|TRBV21-1|TRBJ2-4
TGTGCCAGCAGCAAAGAAGGTGAGGGAGCCAAAAACATTCAGTACTTC
CASSKEGEGAKNIQYF
>TRBD1|once|TRBV18|TRBJ2-3
TGTGCCAGCTCACCACAGGGGGCAACGGATACGCAGTATTTT
CASSPQGATDTQYF
>TRBD2|once|TRBV28|TRBJ2-1
TGTGCCAGCAGTTCGAGCGGGAGGAATCACAATGAGCAGTTCTTC
CASSSSGRNHNEQFF
>TRBD1|-|TRBV27|TRBJ1-1
TGTGCCAGCCGGGGACAGATGAACACTGAAGCTTTCTTT
CASRGQMNTEAFF
>-|-|TRBV18|TRBJ2-2
TGTGCCAGCTCACCATTGGGGCTCAACACCGGGGAGCTGTTTTTT
CASSPLGLNTGELFF
>TRBD1|-|TRBV30|TRBJ2-7
TGTGCCTGGTCAGGGGGCGGAAGCTCCTACGAGCAGTACTTC
CAWSGGGSSYEQYF
>-|-|TRBV27|TRBJ1-5
TGTGCCAGCAGTTACCGAGACTCTCTCCCCCAGCCCCAGCATTTT
CASSYRDSLPQPQHF
>-|-|TRBV2|TRBJ1-4
TGTGCCAGCAGTGTCGGGGAAGGGTCGAACCTCCCTAAACTGTTTTTT
CASSVGEGSNLPKLFF
>TRBD1|-|TRBV2|TRBJ1-5
TGTGCCAGCAGCGCGGGACAGGGCTATCAGCCCCAGCATTTT
CASSAGQGYQPQHF